The 24 T cell receptor beta chains below were found in one sample sequenced in a study of shared clonotypes between healthy human individuals. Generated by immunoSEQ multiplex PCR, the TCRdb table keeps only in-frame clones and is missing some. The table has approximately 340,000 clones, less than 85% seen once. Sequencing was carried out using memory CD4+ T cells sorted from blood. Indicated subset: CD45RA-negative fraction. Source of these receptors: a man aged 25 to 40 in good health.

This clone was seen a single time. The V gene is TRBV5-5, the J gene TRBJ2-7, with 8 positions matching TRBD2. The CDR3 loop spans 15 amino acids. The germline V gene has CDR1 SGHKS and CDR2 YYEKEE (reference sequence). V shed 4 bases, J shed 0 bases, and the junction held 6 bases outside the gene matches. The CDR3 loop is CASSLREGSSYEQYF. The CDR3 DNA follows: TGTGCCAGCAGCCTCCGGGAGGGGAGCTCCTACGAGCAGTACTTC.

This sequence joins TRBV5-4 and TRBJ2-6; D might be TRBD1 (6 bases). This CDR3 has 17 amino acids. Germline V gene data show CDR1 as SGHNT and CDR2 as YYREEE (reference sequence). V lost 4 bases, J lost 1 base, and 15 bases lay in between. DNA of the CDR3: TGTGCCAGCAGCCCGACAGGCACTAGATCTGGGGCCAACGTCCTGACTTTC. It yields the protein CASSPTGTRSGANVLTF.

This sequence joins TRBV4-3 and TRBJ2-1; a weak D match, TRBD2 (6 bases). This CDR3 is built from 15 residues. Germline values: CDR1 LGHNA, CDR2 YSLEER. Trimming took 0 bases from V and 7 from J, leaving 13 bases between them. CDR3 region: CASSQDIISGNEQFF. As DNA, the CDR3 is TGCGCCAGCAGCCAAGATATTATTAGCGGAAATGAGCAGTTCTTC.

For the CDR3, the DNA is TGTGCCAGCAGCGTACAGGGCACAGATACGCAGTATTTT. Translated: CASSVQGTDTQYF. The chain is built from TRBV9 and TRBJ2-3; D remains ambiguous. V was cut by 1 base and J by 1 base, with 4 bases left in between. Germline V lookup: CDR1 SGDLS, CDR2 YYNGEE. The CDR3 is 13 residues long. The complete variable domain, with remaining parts taken from reference TRBV9 and TRBJ2-3, reads DSGVTQTPKHLITATGQRVTLRCSPRSGDLSVYWYQQSLDQGLQFLIQYYNGEERAKGNILERFSAQQFPDLHSELNLSSLELGDSALYFCASSVQGTDTQYFGPGTRLTVL.

The genes are TRBV19 and TRBJ2-7; 9 positions agree with TRBD1. The CDR3 is made up of 14 amino acids. Trimming cost V 5 bases and J 3 bases; bases outside gene matches: 5. The V gene's germline CDR1 is LNHDA and CDR2 SQIVND (reference sequence). The CDR3: CASSPRDRVYEQYF. The CDR3 DNA reads TGTGCCAGTAGTCCCCGGGACAGGGTCTACGAGCAGTACTTC.

The chain joins TRBV10-1 to TRBJ1-1; the D gene is possibly TRBD1 (6 bases). With 0 bases removed from V and 1 base from J, the gap between germline ends came to 6 bases. CDR1 WNHNN and CDR2 SYGVQD come from the germline V gene (reference sequence). The CDR3 runs to 14 residues. CDR3: CASSESGANTEAFF. In DNA, the CDR3 is TGCGCCAGCAGTGAGTCGGGGGCGAACACTGAAGCTTTCTTT.

There are many counts of this clone. This chain links TRBV29-1 with TRBJ1-5; D call uncertain. This CDR3 is 13 amino acids long. CDR1 is SQVTM and CDR2 is ANQGSEA in the germline V gene. Deletions cut 4 bases from V and 5 bases from J, with 12 bases between. The CDR3: CSVGTGLHQPQHF. The CDR3 region has the DNA TGCAGCGTTGGAACGGGATTACATCAGCCCCAGCATTTT.

The chain combines TRBV5-6 with TRBJ2-7; 11 bases map to TRBD1. The length of the CDR3 is 16 residues. From germline, CDR1 is SGHDT and CDR2 YYEEEE. Trimming removed 5 bases from V and 3 bases from J; junction bases left unmatched: 10. The chain's CDR3 is CASRTTGTGGHYEQYF. The DNA for the CDR3 is TGTGCCAGCAGAACGACCGGGACAGGGGGGCACTACGAGCAGTACTTC.

The chain carries TRBV6-5 and TRBJ2-7, with a tentative D call TRBD2 (6 bases). The V gene lost 6 bases and the J gene lost 9 bases, with 12 bases spanning the gap. CDR1 and CDR2 from the germline V gene are MNHEY and SVGAGI. This CDR3 has 11 amino acids. The CDR3 protein is CASSHGGGQYF. Written as DNA, the CDR3 is TGTGCCAGCAGCCACGGGGGTGGGCAGTACTTC.

V usage is TRBV5-1 and J usage is TRBJ2-2; no definite D call. This CDR3 contains 15 residues. CDR1 is SGHRS, CDR2 YFSETQ, per germline. V gave up 2 bases and J gave up 0 bases, with 8 bases separating them. CDR3 DNA: TGCGCCAGCAGCTTCTCGGGCTCGAACACCGGGGAGCTGTTTTTT. Protein sequence: CASSFSGSNTGELFF.

In this sample, this clone turned up a few times. The chain carries TRBV7-2 and TRBJ2-7, with a weak D call TRBD1 (6 bases). V gave up 3 bases and J gave up 0 bases, with 9 bases separating them. CDR1 and CDR2 from the germline V gene are SGHTA and FQGNSA. The CDR3 has 14 residues. The CDR3 coding sequence is TGTGCCAGCAGCTTTGACAGGAGCTCCTACGAGCAGTACTTC. Protein sequence: CASSFDRSSYEQYF.

This clone occurred a few times. The V call is TRBV28, the J call TRBJ1-4, with D possibly TRBD1 on 6 matching bases. Germline assignment: CDR1 MDHEN and CDR2 SYDVKM. CDR3 length: 15 residues. The germline V and J ends were trimmed by 7 bases and 8 bases, with 20 bases remaining between them. The CDR3 DNA reads as TGTGCCAGCACCACAGCGGGGGCGATAGGAGAAAAACTGTTTTTT. Translation: CASTTAGAIGEKLFF.

This chain uses TRBV2 with TRBJ2-7; a possible D gene is TRBD1 (6 bases). Trimming took 7 bases from V and 1 from J, leaving 14 bases between them. Per germline, CDR1 SNHLY and CDR2 FYNNEI. The CDR3 extends over 14 amino acids. The CDR3 protein is CASKLQGSSYEQYF. DNA of the CDR3: TGTGCCAGCAAGTTACAGGGCTCTTCCTACGAGCAGTACTTC.

CDR3 nucleotides: TGTGCCAGCTCACCATTATGGGATAGCACTGAAGCTTTCTTT. Encoded protein: CASSPLWDSTEAFF. The J gene is TRBJ1-1, the V gene TRBV18; no clear D gene. The CDR3 sequence is 14 residues long. Trimming took off 2 bases at V and 4 bases at J, with 11 bases between the two ends. In germline, CDR1 is KGHSH, CDR2 LQKENI. The full variable domain, in which reference TRBV18 and TRBJ1-1 provide the parts outside the CDR3, is NAGVMQNPRHLVRRRGQEARLRCSPMKGHSHVYWYRQLPEEGLKFMVYLQKENIIDESGMPKERFSAEFPKEGPSILRIQQVVRGDSAAYFCASSPLWDSTEAFFGQGTRLTVV.

The chain recombines TRBV2 with TRBJ2-2; the D is unclear. Trimming took 7 bases from V and 5 from J, leaving 14 bases between them. The CDR3 extends over 14 amino acids. The germline CDR1 and CDR2 sequences are SNHLY and FYNNEI. This CDR3 reads CASTLSRATGELFF. The CDR3 nucleotides are TGTGCCAGCACTTTAAGCAGAGCTACCGGGGAGCTGTTTTTT.

In its sample, this clone was seen a few times. J is TRBJ2-2 and V is TRBV19; no clear D gene. V shed 4 bases and J shed 2 bases, with 11 bases lying between them. Germline assignment: CDR1 LNHDA and CDR2 SQIVND (reference sequence). This CDR3 comprises 15 residues. The chain's CDR3 is CASSSWRTNTGELFF. The CDR3 region has the DNA TGTGCCAGTAGTAGTTGGCGAACTAACACCGGGGAGCTGTTTTTT.

The chain employs TRBV5-1 and TRBJ1-5, with D possibly TRBD1 on 5 matching bases. The CDR3 totals 15 residues. Germline V gives CDR1 SGHRS, CDR2 YFSETQ. Trimming took off 1 base at V and 4 bases at J, with 12 bases between the two ends. In DNA, the CDR3 is TGCGCCAGCAGCTTGTGGGGGGGTCAAAATCAGCCCCAGCATTTT. This encodes CASSLWGGQNQPQHF.

The V and J genes are TRBV11-2 and TRBJ1-2; maybe TRBD1 (5 bases). The V gene's germline CDR1 is SGHAT and CDR2 FQNNGV. The CDR3 is made up of 12 amino acids. V was cut by 1 base and J by 7 bases, with 7 bases left in between. The CDR3 protein is CASSLGGTGYTF. The CDR3 nucleotides are TGTGCCAGCAGCTTAGGAGGGACTGGCTACACCTTC.

In the case of this clone: Within the sample, other DNA sequences also encode this same CDR3. V usage is TRBV2 and J usage is TRBJ2-5; D gene uncertain. Germline values: CDR1 SNHLY, CDR2 FYNNEI. The CDR3 contains 11 residues. Trimming pared 6 bases from V and 1 base from J, leaving 3 bases between. CDR3 region: CASSLQETQYF. The CDR3 nucleotides are TGTGCCAGCAGCCTCCAAGAGACCCAGTACTTC.

This chain joins TRBV11-2 and TRBJ1-3; D gene unclear. Trimming removed 8 bases at V and 2 bases at J, with 10 bases between. CDR3 length: 13 residues. In germline, CDR1 is SGHAT, CDR2 FQNNGV. CDR3 sequence reads: CASGSSPGNTIYF. For the CDR3, the DNA is TGTGCCAGCGGATCGAGCCCTGGAAACACCATATATTTT.

The chain couples TRBV7-8 to TRBJ2-5; no clear D gene. The CDR3 covers 12 residues. Germline V gives CDR1 SGHVS, CDR2 FQNEAQ. Trimming removed 1 base at V and 4 bases at J, with 4 bases between. The CDR3 bases are TGTGCCAGCAGCTTAGGTCTAGAGACCCAGTACTTC. Translating it yields CASSLGLETQYF.

This clone has just a few counts. The V and J genes are TRBV5-6 and TRBJ2-5; a weak D match, TRBD2 (6 bases). Germline V gene lookup returns CDR1 SGHDT and CDR2 YYEEEE. The CDR3 is 15 amino acids. Trimming took off 1 base at V and 3 bases at J, with 13 bases between the two ends. CDR3 in amino acids: CASSLLGGSKETQYF. The CDR3 nucleotides are TGTGCCAGCAGCTTGCTGGGAGGCTCAAAAGAGACCCAGTACTTC.

The V call is TRBV5-4, the J call TRBJ2-2; D is uncertain. Germline lookup yields CDR1 SGHNT and CDR2 YYREEE (reference sequence). With 4 bases removed from V and 2 bases from J, the gap between germline ends came to 15 bases. CDR3 length equals 16 residues. This CDR3 is CASSRPTSLNTGELFF. DNA for the CDR3: TGTGCCAGCAGCCGACCCACTTCACTAAACACCGGGGAGCTGTTTTTT.

The chain employs TRBV18 and TRBJ1-1; the match to TRBD1 covers 7 bases. Unmatched junction bases numbered 5, after V lost 4 bases and J lost 3 bases. The CDR3 covers 14 residues. Per the germline V gene, CDR1 is KGHSH and CDR2 is LQKENI. In nucleotides, the CDR3 is TGTGCCAGCTCACTACAGGGGAGGGACACTGAAGCTTTCTTT. Translation: CASSLQGRDTEAFF.